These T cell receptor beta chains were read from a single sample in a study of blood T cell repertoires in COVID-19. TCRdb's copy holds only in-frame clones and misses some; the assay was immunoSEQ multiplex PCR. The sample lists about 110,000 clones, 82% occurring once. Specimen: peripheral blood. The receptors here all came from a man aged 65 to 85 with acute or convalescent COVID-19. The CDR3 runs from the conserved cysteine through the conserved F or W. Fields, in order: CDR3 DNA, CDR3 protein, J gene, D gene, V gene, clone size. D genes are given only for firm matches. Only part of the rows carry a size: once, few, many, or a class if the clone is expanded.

DNA: TGTGCCAGCAAGCGGGGGGTTAACACAGATACGCAGTATTTT
CDR3: CASKRGVNTDTQYF
J: TRBJ2-3
D: TRBD2
V: TRBV7-9
size: NA

DNA: TGTGCCATCAGTGAGTCGGGGACAGAGTCGTCACCCCTCCACTTT
CDR3: CAISESGTESSPLHF
J: TRBJ1-6
D: TRBD1
V: TRBV10-3
size: few

DNA: TGCGCCAGCAGCTTGGATACAGCCTACAATGAGCAGTTCTTC
CDR3: CASSLDTAYNEQFF
J: TRBJ2-1
D: NA
V: TRBV5-1
size: few

DNA: TGTGCCAGCAGCCCCACAGGGGAGACCGAGCAGTACTTC
CDR3: CASSPTGETEQYF
J: TRBJ2-7
D: TRBD1
V: TRBV9
size: NA

DNA: TGTGCCAGCAGCTTCGGGACACTTATGAACACTGAAGCTTTCTTT
CDR3: CASSFGTLMNTEAFF
J: TRBJ1-1
D: NA
V: TRBV5-6
size: NA

DNA: TGTGCCACCAGTGATGGATCACGCGGAAGATCCTACGAGCAGTACTTC
CDR3: CATSDGSRGRSYEQYF
J: TRBJ2-7
D: NA
V: TRBV24-1
size: NA

DNA: TGTGCCAGTAGGCGGCTGGGACAGGAAGGTCACAATGAGCAGTTCTTC
CDR3: CASRRLGQEGHNEQFF
J: TRBJ2-1
D: TRBD1
V: TRBV19
size: NA

DNA: TGTGCCAGCAGCCAACGTGCAGGGGTGTACACTGAAGCTTTCTTT
CDR3: CASSQRAGVYTEAFF
J: TRBJ1-1
D: NA
V: TRBV3-1/TRBV3-2
size: once

DNA: TGCGCCAGCAGCTTGGGAGGGTTCTCCTACAATGAGCAGTTCTTC
CDR3: CASSLGGFSYNEQFF
J: TRBJ2-1
D: NA
V: TRBV5-1
size: NA

DNA: TGTGCCAGCAGTCCCTTCGCGGGGTACATTCAGTACTTC
CDR3: CASSPFAGYIQYF
J: TRBJ2-4
D: NA
V: TRBV12-3/TRBV12-4
size: NA

DNA: TGTGCCAGCAGTTCTAACGGACAGGGACGGGATACGCAGTATTTT
CDR3: CASSSNGQGRDTQYF
J: TRBJ2-3
D: TRBD1
V: TRBV6-5
size: few

DNA: TGTGCCTGGAGCAGGGCAGGGGGCTCTCAGCCCCAGCATTTT
CDR3: CAWSRAGGSQPQHF
J: TRBJ1-5
D: TRBD1
V: TRBV30
size: NA

DNA: TGTGCCAGCAGTTACTCGAGTTTATCAGGGAACACTGAAGCTTTCTTT
CDR3: CASSYSSLSGNTEAFF
J: TRBJ1-1
D: NA
V: TRBV6-5
size: NA

DNA: TGTGCCAGCAGCCCCGGGCTAGCGGGGGGTTATGAGCAGTTCTTC
CDR3: CASSPGLAGGYEQFF
J: TRBJ2-1
D: NA
V: TRBV21-1
size: NA

DNA: TGTGCCAGCAGCAAAACACCGGGACAGGGGGGCAATCAGCCCCAGCATTTT
CDR3: CASSKTPGQGGNQPQHF
J: TRBJ1-5
D: TRBD1
V: TRBV9
size: NA

DNA: TGTGCCAGCAGCCAGTATCAACAGGGATCGAAGGAAAAACTGTTTTTT
CDR3: CASSQYQQGSKEKLFF
J: TRBJ1-4
D: NA
V: TRBV3-1/TRBV3-2
size: NA

DNA: TGTGTCAGCACGAAACTAGGCGGAGACTATAATGAGCAGTTCTTC
CDR3: CVSTKLGGDYNEQFF
J: TRBJ2-1
D: NA
V: TRBV19
size: NA

DNA: TGCGCCAGCAGCTTGATGGACAGACACCCGGGTGGCTACACCTTC
CDR3: CASSLMDRHPGGYTF
J: TRBJ1-2
D: NA
V: TRBV5-1
size: few

DNA: TGTGCCAGCAGCCCAGGACAGGCACTTAGCAATCAGCCCCAGCATTTT
CDR3: CASSPGQALSNQPQHF
J: TRBJ1-5
D: TRBD1
V: TRBV7-2
size: NA

DNA: TGTGCCAGCAGCGGACAGGTCAGCTCTGGAAACACCATATATTTT
CDR3: CASSGQVSSGNTIYF
J: TRBJ1-3
D: NA
V: TRBV9
size: NA

DNA: TGTGCCAGCAGCCCGGGACTAGCGGTGGTGAGTAGCGAGCAGTTCTTC
CDR3: CASSPGLAVVSSEQFF
J: TRBJ2-1
D: TRBD2
V: TRBV3-1/TRBV3-2
size: once

DNA: TGTGCCAGCAGCGTAGCCGGGACAGGGAGATTAGGCTATGGCTACACCTTC
CDR3: CASSVAGTGRLGYGYTF
J: TRBJ1-2
D: TRBD1
V: TRBV9
size: NA

DNA: TGCGCCAGCAGCCCGGGGGACCTAGCGGGAGGGGGTGCTGAGCAGTTCTTC
CDR3: CASSPGDLAGGGAEQFF
J: TRBJ2-1
D: TRBD2
V: TRBV5-1
size: NA